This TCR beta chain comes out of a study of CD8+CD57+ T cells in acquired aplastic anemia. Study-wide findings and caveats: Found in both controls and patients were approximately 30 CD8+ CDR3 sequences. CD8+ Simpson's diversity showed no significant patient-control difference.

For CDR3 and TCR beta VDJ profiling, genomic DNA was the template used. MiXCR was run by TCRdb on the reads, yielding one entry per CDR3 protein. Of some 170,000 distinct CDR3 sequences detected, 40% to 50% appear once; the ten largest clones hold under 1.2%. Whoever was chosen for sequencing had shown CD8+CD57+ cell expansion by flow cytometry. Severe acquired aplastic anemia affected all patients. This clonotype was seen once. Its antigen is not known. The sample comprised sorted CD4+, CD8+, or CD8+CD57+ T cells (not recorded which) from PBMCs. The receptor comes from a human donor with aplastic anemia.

CDR3 nucleotide sequence: TGTGCCAGCAGCTACCGGGACACCTCAGCCAAAAACATTCAGTACTTC. Translating it yields CASSYRDTSAKNIQYF. The chain has TRBV5-6 and TRBJ2-4, with TRBD1 as a possible D gene (6 bases). Trimming took off 3 bases at V and 0 bases at J, with 13 bases between the two ends. The CDR3 is 16 residues long. In germline, CDR1 is SGHDT, CDR2 YYEEEE.